This TCR beta chain was documented in a study of human T cells and chemical hapten exposure. The CDR3 totals 14 residues. In the case of this clonotype: One junction end disagrees with the germline gene, perhaps due to a read error.

Time point described: patch test 2, 6 weeks after DPC sensitization. The treatment denotes: therapeutic diphenylcyclopropenone sensitization with weekly scalp DPC. From the RACE reads, TCRdb called clonotypes with MiXCR, one entry per CDR3 protein. The sample includes 35,000 to 45,000 distinct CDR3 sequences, more than 8.5% of them seen just once. The specimen was whole blood, collected in connection with sensitization to the hapten diphenylcyclopropenone (DPC). The chain has TRBV12-3 or TRBV12-4 and TRBJ1-2; D is undetermined. The clonotype originates from a woman between 40 and 50 years old with alopecia areata. Some clones in this sample may be carry-over from other donors' samples. The chain's CDR3 is CASSGTGGFYSYTF. CDR3 in DNA: TGTGCCAGCAGTGGAACTGGAGGGTTCTATAGCTACACCTTC.